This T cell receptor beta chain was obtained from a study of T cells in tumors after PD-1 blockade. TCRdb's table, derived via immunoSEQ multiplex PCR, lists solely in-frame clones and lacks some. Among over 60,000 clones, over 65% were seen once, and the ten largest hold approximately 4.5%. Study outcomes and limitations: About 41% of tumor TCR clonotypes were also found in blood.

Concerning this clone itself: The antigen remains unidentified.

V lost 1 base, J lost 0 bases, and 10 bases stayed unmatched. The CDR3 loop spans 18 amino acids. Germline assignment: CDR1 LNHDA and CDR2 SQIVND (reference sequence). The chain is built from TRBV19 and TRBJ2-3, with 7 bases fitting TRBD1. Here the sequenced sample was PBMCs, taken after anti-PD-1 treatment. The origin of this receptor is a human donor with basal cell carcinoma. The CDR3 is CASSIGTGRKSSTDTQYF. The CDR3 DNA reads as TGTGCCAGTAGTATAGGGACAGGTCGAAAATCTAGCACAGATACGCAGTATTTT.